The TCR beta chain described here comes from a study of shared clonotypes between healthy human individuals. Germline lookup yields CDR1 WNHNN and CDR2 SYGVQD (reference sequence). CDR3 length equals 17 residues. J lost 2 bases, V lost 3 bases, and 11 bases had no gene match. Study observations and caveats: About 5% was the fraction of naive CD4 clonotypes found shared across several donors. Since donors were few, the genetic and exposure-history diversity represented was limited.

Subsets obtained from CD4+ cells comprised CD45RA+ naive and CD45RA-negative memory cells. As to this clone: Its matching antigen is unknown.

Data came from immunoSEQ multiplex PCR; TCRdb stores just in-frame clones and leaves some out. Altogether some 550,000 clones are present, 95% to 98% being singletons, with the ten largest covering around 0.057%. The gene calls are TRBV10-1 and TRBJ2-7, with 9 bases identical to TRBD1. Material for sequencing was naive CD4+ T cells sorted from blood. Stated subset: CD45RA+ positively selected. The source is a woman aged 30 to 39 in good health. The CDR3 coding sequence is TGCGCCAGCAGTGAAAAAACTCCGGGACAGGGTGCCTACGAGCAGTACTTC. It encodes CASSEKTPGQGAYEQYF.